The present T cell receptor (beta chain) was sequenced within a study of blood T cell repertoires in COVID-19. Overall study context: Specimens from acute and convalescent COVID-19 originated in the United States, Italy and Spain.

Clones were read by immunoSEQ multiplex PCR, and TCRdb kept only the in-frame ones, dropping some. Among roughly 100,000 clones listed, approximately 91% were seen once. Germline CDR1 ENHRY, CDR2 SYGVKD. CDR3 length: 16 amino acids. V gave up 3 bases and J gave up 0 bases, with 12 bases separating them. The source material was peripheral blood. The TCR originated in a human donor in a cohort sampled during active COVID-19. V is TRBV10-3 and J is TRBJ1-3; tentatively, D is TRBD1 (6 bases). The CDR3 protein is CAISEGGVSSGNTIYF. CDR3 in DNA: TGTGCCATCAGTGAAGGGGGAGTCAGCTCTGGAAACACCATATATTTT.